The rows below give T cell receptor beta chains drawn from one sample of a study of shared clonotypes between healthy human individuals. Method: immunoSEQ multiplex PCR; TCRdb's copy keeps in-frame clones and lacks some. Among around 2.5 million clones listed, more than 85% were seen once. The specimen sequenced was naive CD4+ T cells from PBMCs. These receptors were taken from a man between 18 and 35 years old in good health. Some clones in this sample may be carry-over from other donors' samples. Each CDR3 is given with its conserved first and last residue. D genes are given only for firm matches. Rows give clone size only sometimes, using once, few, many, or a class for an expanded clone.

J gene	V gene	D gene	clone size	CDR3 protein	CDR3 DNA
TRBJ2-1	TRBV5-5	TRBD2	-	CASSASLAGSYNEQFF	TGTGCCAGCAGTGCATCACTAGCGGGCTCCTACAATGAGCAGTTCTTC
TRBJ2-5	TRBV5-1	-	-	CASSDGGAQETQYF	TGCGCCAGCAGCGACGGCGGGGCTCAAGAGACCCAGTACTTC
TRBJ1-2	TRBV18	-	-	CASSPTQEESYGYTF	TGTGCCAGCTCACCTACCCAGGAGGAAAGCTATGGCTACACCTTC
TRBJ2-3	TRBV5-1	-	-	CASSLVYVNRGGRLSTDTQYF	TGCGCCAGCAGCTTGGTATATGTGAATAGGGGGGGTCGCTTAAGCACAGATACGCAGTATTTT
TRBJ2-5	TRBV15	-	-	CATSRDQVKETQYF	TGTGCCACCAGCAGAGATCAGGTCAAAGAGACCCAGTACTTC
TRBJ1-1	TRBV10-3	-	-	CAIRGEENTEAFF	TGTGCCATCAGGGGGGAAGAGAACACTGAAGCTTTCTTT
TRBJ2-1	TRBV6-6	TRBD1	-	CASRPGTAAYNEQFF	TGTGCCAGCAGACCCGGGACAGCTGCCTACAATGAGCAGTTCTTC
TRBJ1-1	TRBV9	-	few	CASSRAGSTEAFF	TGTGCCAGCAGCCGGGCGGGAAGCACTGAAGCTTTCTTT
TRBJ2-7	TRBV7-9	-	-	CASTGWGSYEQYF	TGTGCCAGCACCGGGTGGGGGTCCTACGAGCAGTACTTC
TRBJ1-5	TRBV28	TRBD1	-	CASSPDREGQPQHF	TGTGCCAGCAGCCCGGACAGGGAAGGACAGCCCCAGCATTTT
TRBJ1-4	TRBV4-1	TRBD1	-	CASSPPDRGLTNEKLFF	TGCGCCAGCAGCCCCCCAGACAGGGGCCTAACTAATGAAAAACTGTTTTTT
TRBJ2-5	TRBV20-1	-	-	CSLDGETQYF	TGCAGTCTCGACGGAGAGACCCAGTACTTC
TRBJ1-2	TRBV11-2	-	-	CASSGPRSVRGYTF	TGTGCCAGCAGCGGTCCTCGATCTGTGAGGGGCTACACCTTC
TRBJ2-7	TRBV6-6	-	-	CASAPRRAYEQYF	TGTGCCAGCGCCCCCAGACGAGCCTACGAGCAGTACTTC
TRBJ2-1	TRBV30	TRBD2	-	CAWSALTPRLAGGPEQFF	TGTGCCTGGAGTGCTTTAACACCCAGACTAGCGGGGGGGCCCGAGCAGTTCTTC
TRBJ1-3	TRBV2	-	-	CASSEAPGNTIYF	TGTGCCAGCAGTGAAGCCCCAGGAAACACCATATATTTT
TRBJ2-3	TRBV7-9	-	-	CASSRGDTQYF	TGTGCCAGCAGCCGAGGAGATACGCAGTATTTT
TRBJ2-2	TRBV9	-	few	CASSTNANTGELFF	TGTGCCAGCAGTACTAACGCGAACACCGGGGAGCTGTTTTTT
TRBJ1-1	TRBV28	TRBD1	-	CASRILTGGRTEAFF	TGTGCCAGCAGGATCCTAACAGGGGGGAGGACTGAAGCTTTCTTT
TRBJ2-1	TRBV29-1	-	-	CSVSSSGTATNEQFF	TGCAGCGTCTCCAGTTCCGGGACCGCCACCAATGAGCAGTTCTTC
TRBJ2-7	TRBV29-1	-	-	CSVVAGNSYEQYF	TGCAGCGTTGTAGCCGGGAATTCCTACGAGCAGTACTTC
TRBJ1-1	TRBV27	-	-	CASSFRGQNTEAFF	TGTGCCAGCAGTTTTCGGGGGCAGAACACTGAAGCTTTCTTT
TRBJ1-4	TRBV6-1	TRBD1	-	CASRGQGAELKLFF	TGTGCCAGCAGGGGACAGGGGGCCGAGCTAAAACTGTTTTTT
TRBJ2-2	TRBV6-5	-	-	CASTLTPGPTGELFF	TGTGCCAGCACCCTAACCCCAGGGCCCACCGGGGAGCTGTTTTTT
TRBJ2-7	TRBV4-1	-	-	CASSQAPGRSSYEQYF	TGCGCCAGCAGCCAAGCCCCCGGAAGGAGCTCCTACGAGCAGTACTTC
TRBJ2-1	TRBV10-1	-	-	CASSESATFADKNEQFF	TGCGCCAGCAGTGAGTCCGCGACCTTCGCGGACAAGAATGAGCAGTTCTTC
TRBJ2-3	TRBV6-5	TRBD1	-	CASSRGGGTDTQYF	TGTGCCAGCAGTAGAGGGGGCGGCACAGATACGCAGTATTTT
TRBJ2-6	TRBV27	TRBD1	-	CASSLGLGDSLGSGANVLTF	TGTGCCAGCAGTTTAGGTCTCGGGGACAGCTTAGGCTCTGGGGCCAACGTCCTGACTTTC
TRBJ1-2	TRBV30	-	-	CAWSVYGSPRDGYTF	TGTGCCTGGAGTGTCTATGGATCTCCCCGGGATGGCTACACCTTC
TRBJ1-2	TRBV9	-	-	CASSGADTRRGYTF	TGTGCCAGCAGCGGAGCAGACACCAGGAGAGGCTACACCTTC
TRBJ2-7	TRBV5-1	TRBD2	-	CASSNSGMTYEQYF	TGCGCCAGCAGCAATAGCGGGATGACCTACGAGCAGTACTTC
TRBJ2-7	TRBV4-3	TRBD2	-	CASSQDQREVFEQYF	TGCGCCAGCAGCCAAGACCAGCGGGAGGTCTTCGAGCAGTACTTC
TRBJ2-2	TRBV7-3	-	-	CASSTESNTGELFF	TGTGCCAGCAGCACGGAATCGAACACCGGGGAGCTGTTTTTT
TRBJ2-4	TRBV7-2	-	-	CASSFLAKNIQYF	TGTGCCAGCAGCTTCCTAGCCAAAAACATTCAGTACTTC
TRBJ2-1	TRBV28	TRBD1	-	CASSDPGQAYNEQFF	TGTGCCAGCAGCGATCCGGGACAGGCCTACAATGAGCAGTTCTTC
TRBJ2-7	TRBV18	-	-	CASSDSSYEQYF	TGTGCCAGCTCAGACAGTTCCTACGAGCAGTACTTC
TRBJ1-5	TRBV6-6	-	few	CASRDRDGNQPQHF	TGTGCCAGCAGAGACCGGGACGGCAATCAGCCCCAGCATTTT
TRBJ1-1	TRBV4-2	TRBD1	few	CASSQERGRATEAFF	TGTGCCAGCAGCCAAGAGAGGGGGCGGGCCACTGAAGCTTTCTTT
TRBJ2-5	TRBV7-7	-	-	CASSPLGETQYF	TGTGCCAGCAGCCCTCTGGGGGAGACCCAGTACTTC
TRBJ2-2	TRBV5-8	-	-	CASRSGRILTNTGELFF	TGTGCCAGCAGATCCGGACGGATACTTACGAACACCGGGGAGCTGTTTTTT